This TCR beta chain was retrieved from a study of neurological immune-mediated disorders. A blood bank in Maryland, USA, provided the volunteers who served as healthy controls. TCRdb re-derived calls from the 5' RACE reads in MiXCR, one entry per CDR3 protein. The sample includes under 40,000 distinct CDR3 sequences, approximately 4.5% of them seen just once. This clonotype was seen a handful of times. Its matching antigen is unknown. This CDR3 spans 15 amino acids. Trimming shortened V by 4 bases and J by 4 bases, and 13 bases separated the two germline ends. The germline CDR1 and CDR2 sequences are LGHDT and YNNKEL (reference sequence). Study results and caveats: The absence of any CDR3 amino acid sequence shared by expanded clones across subjects suggests that repertoires were private in all groups. The greatest TCR clonal expansion appeared in HTLV-1-associated myelopathy and the smallest, falling below healthy controls, in multiple sclerosis.

This TCR was recovered from a man in his late teens or twenties in good health. Sample: PBMCs. The chain uses TRBV3-1 and TRBJ2-2, with D possibly being TRBD2 (5 bases). The CDR3 DNA sequence: TGTGCCAGCAGCCGAGGAATACTAGGCACCGGGGAGCTGTTTTTT. Translation: CASSRGILGTGELFF.